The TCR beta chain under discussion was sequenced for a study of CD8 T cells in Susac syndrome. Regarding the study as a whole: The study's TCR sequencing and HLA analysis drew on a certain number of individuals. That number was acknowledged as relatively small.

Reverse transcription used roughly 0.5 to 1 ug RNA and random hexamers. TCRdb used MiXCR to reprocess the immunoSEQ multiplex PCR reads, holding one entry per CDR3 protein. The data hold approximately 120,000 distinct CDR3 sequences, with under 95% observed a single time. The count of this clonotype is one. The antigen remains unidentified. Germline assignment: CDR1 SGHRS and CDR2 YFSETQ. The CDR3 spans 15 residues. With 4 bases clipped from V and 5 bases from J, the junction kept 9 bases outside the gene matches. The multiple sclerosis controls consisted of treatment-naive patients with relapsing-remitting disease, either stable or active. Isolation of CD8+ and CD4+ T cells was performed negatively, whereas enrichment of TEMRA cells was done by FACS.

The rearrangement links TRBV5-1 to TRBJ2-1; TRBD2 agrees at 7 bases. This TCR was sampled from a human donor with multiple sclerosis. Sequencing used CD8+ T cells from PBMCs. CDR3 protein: CASSEVQRGNNEQFF. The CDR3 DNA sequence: TGCGCCAGCAGCGAGGTCCAGCGGGGAAACAATGAGCAGTTCTTC.